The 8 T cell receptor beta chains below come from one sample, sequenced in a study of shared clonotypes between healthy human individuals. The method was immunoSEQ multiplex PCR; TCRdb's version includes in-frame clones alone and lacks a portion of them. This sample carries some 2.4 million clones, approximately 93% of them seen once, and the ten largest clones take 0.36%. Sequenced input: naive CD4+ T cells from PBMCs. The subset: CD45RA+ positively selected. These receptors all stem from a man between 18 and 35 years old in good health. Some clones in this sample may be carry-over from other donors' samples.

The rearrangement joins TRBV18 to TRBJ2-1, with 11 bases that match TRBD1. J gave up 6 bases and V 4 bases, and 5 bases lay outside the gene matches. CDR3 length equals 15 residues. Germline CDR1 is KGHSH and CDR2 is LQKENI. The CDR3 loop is CASSLGTGGTNEQFF. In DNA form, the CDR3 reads TGTGCCAGCTCACTCGGGACAGGGGGTACCAATGAGCAGTTCTTC. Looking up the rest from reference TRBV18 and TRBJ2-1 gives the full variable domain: NAGVMQNPRHLVRRRGQEARLRCSPMKGHSHVYWYRQLPEEGLKFMVYLQKENIIDESGMPKERFSAEFPKEGPSILRIQQVVRGDSAAYFCASSLGTGGTNEQFFGPGTRLTVL.

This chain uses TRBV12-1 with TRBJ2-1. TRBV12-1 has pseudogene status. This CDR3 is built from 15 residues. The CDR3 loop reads CASSFEPANLSEQFF. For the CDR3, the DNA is TGTGCCAGCAGCTTTGAACCGGCTAACCTCAGCGAGCAGTTCTTC.

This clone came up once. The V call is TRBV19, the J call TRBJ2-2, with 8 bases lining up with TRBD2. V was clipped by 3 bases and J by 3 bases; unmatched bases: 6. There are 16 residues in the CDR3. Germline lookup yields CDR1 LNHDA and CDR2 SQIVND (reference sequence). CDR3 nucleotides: TGTGCCAGTAGTATCGGTACTAGCGGATACACCGGGGAGCTGTTTTTT. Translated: CASSIGTSGYTGELFF.

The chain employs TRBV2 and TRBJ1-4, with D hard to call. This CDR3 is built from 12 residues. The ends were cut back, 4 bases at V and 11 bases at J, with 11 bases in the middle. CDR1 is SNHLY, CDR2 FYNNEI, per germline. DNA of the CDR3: TGTGCCAGCAGTGTGGAAGTCGGCAAACTGTTTTTT. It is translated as CASSVEVGKLFF.

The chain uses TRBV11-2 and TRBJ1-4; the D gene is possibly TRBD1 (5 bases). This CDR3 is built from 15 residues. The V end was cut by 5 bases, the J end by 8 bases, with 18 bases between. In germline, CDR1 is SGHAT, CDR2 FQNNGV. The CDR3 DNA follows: TGTGCCAGCAGCGCCTGGGACTCGTCCGAAGAAAAACTGTTTTTT. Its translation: CASSAWDSSEEKLFF.

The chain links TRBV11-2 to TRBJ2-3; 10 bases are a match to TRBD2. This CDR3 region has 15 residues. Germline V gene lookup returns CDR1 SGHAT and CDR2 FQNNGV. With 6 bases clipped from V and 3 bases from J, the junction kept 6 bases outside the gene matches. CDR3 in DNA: TGTGCCAGCAGATCACCGGGACTAGCGACAGATACGCAGTATTTT. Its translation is CASRSPGLATDTQYF. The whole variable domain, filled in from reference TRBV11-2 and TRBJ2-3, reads EAGVAQSPRYKIIEKRQSVAFWCNPISGHATLYWYQQILGQGPKLLIQFQNNGVVDDSQLPKDRFSAERLKGVDSTLKIQPAKLEDSAVYLCASRSPGLATDTQYFGPGTRLTVL.

The CDR3 is CASSLLPGGSDTQYF. CDR3 bases: TGTGCCAGCAGCTTACTTCCGGGAGGATCAGATACGCAGTATTTT. The chain recombines TRBV7-7 with TRBJ2-3; TRBD2 matches at 7 bases. This CDR3 has 15 residues. With 2 bases clipped from V and 4 bases from J, the junction kept 6 bases outside the gene matches. The V gene's germline CDR1 is SSHAT and CDR2 FNYEAQ (reference sequence).

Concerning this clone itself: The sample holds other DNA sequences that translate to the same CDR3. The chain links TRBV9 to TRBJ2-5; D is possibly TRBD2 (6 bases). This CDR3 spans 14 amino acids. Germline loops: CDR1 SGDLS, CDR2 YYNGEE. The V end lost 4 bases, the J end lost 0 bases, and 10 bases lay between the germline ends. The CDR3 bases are TGTGCCAGCAGCCCAAGGACTAACCAAGAGACCCAGTACTTC. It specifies CASSPRTNQETQYF.